This T cell receptor (beta chain) was sequenced in a study of metastatic and nonmetastatic thyroid tumors. Among the patients, none had received any treatment before thyroid surgery. MiXCR was used by TCRdb to re-call the PCR reads. Of tens of thousands of clones in the sample, less than 20% were seen once. The germline gives CDR1 SNHLY, CDR2 FYNNEI. This CDR3 has 12 residues. The V and J ends lost 6 bases and 5 bases respectively, with 10 bases between them. This clone was seen at least ten times. This chain links TRBV2 with TRBJ1-1; D gene unclear. The clonotype was recovered from a female donor with papillary thyroid cancer or a benign thyroid nodule (not recorded which). Some clones in this sample may be carry-over from other donors' samples. Specimen: blood. The CDR3 region has the DNA TGTGCCAGCAGGGGATTGTGGACTGAAGCTTTCTTT. Encoded protein: CASRGLWTEAFF.